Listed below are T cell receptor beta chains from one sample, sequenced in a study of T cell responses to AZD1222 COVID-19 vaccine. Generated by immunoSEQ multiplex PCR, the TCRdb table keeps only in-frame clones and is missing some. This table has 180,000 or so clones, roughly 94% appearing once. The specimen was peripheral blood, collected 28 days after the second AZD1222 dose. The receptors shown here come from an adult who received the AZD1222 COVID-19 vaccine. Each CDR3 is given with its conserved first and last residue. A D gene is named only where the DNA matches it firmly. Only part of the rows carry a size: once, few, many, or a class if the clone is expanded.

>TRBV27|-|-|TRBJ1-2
TGTGCCAGCAGTTGGGCAGGCCGGGGCTATGGCTACACCTTC
CASSWAGRGYGYTF
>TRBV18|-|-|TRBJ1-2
TGTGCCAGCTCTCCCAGGGGAAACTATGGCTACACCTTC
CASSPRGNYGYTF
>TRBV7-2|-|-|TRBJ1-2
TGTGCCAGCAGCTTTCCGTTACAGGCCCTCTATGGCTACACCTTC
CASSFPLQALYGYTF
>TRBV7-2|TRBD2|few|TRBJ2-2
TGTGCCAGCAGCTTAGAGCCTAGCGGGCGAGGCGGGGAGCTGTTTTTT
CASSLEPSGRGGELFF
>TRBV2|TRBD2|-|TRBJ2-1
TGTGCCAGCAGTGAGAGCGGGGCGACCTACAATGAGCAGTTCTTC
CASSESGATYNEQFF
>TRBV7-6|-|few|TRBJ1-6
TGTGCCAGCAGCCAGAAATACAGGTCCCGTGGTAATTCACCCCTCCACTTT
CASSQKYRSRGNSPLHF
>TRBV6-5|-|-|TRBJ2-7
TGTGCCAGCAGGCCCGGGAGAAACTACGAGCAGTACTTC
CASRPGRNYEQYF
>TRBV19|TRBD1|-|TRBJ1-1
TGTGCCAGTAGTACGACAGGGTTTGGGAACACTGAAGCTTTCTTT
CASSTTGFGNTEAFF
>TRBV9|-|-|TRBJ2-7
TGTGCCAGCAGCGTAGGGCCCTCCTACGAGCAGTACTTC
CASSVGPSYEQYF
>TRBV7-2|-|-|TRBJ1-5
TGTGCCAGCAGCGCCCCCGGGTTCGGTAGCAATCAGCCCCAGCATTTT
CASSAPGFGSNQPQHF
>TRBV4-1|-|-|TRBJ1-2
TGCGCCAGCAGCCAAGATGAAGTATTTAACTATGGCTACACCTTC
CASSQDEVFNYGYTF
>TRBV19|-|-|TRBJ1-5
TGTGCCACCGGGGGTTTTGGCGATGGGGGCAATCAGCCCCAGCATTTT
CATGGFGDGGNQPQHF
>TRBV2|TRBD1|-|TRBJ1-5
TGTGCCAGCAGTGGCCGGGGACAGGGTGGGAATCCGCCCCAGCATTTT
CASSGRGQGGNPPQHF
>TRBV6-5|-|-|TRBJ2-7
TGTGCCAGCAGTTACTCCTCCTCCTACGAGCAGTACTTC
CASSYSSSYEQYF
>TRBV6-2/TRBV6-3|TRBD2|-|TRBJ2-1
TGTGCCAGCAGTTACCCGCTAGCGGGGGGCTACAATGAGCAGTTCTTC
CASSYPLAGGYNEQFF
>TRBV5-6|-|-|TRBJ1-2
TGTGCCAGCAGCCCCTCTAGAAAATGGGGGCGAGATGGCTACACCTTC
CASSPSRKWGRDGYTF
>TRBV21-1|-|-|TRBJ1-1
TGTGCCAGCAGCACTCGGACGAGGAACACTGAAGCTTTCTTT
CASSTRTRNTEAFF
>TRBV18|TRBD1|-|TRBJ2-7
TGTGCCAGCTCAGATGGACAGGTCTACGAGCAGTACTTC
CASSDGQVYEQYF
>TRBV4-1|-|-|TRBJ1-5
TGCGCCAGCAGCCAGACCGGACAGAGCAATCAGCCCCAGCATTTT
CASSQTGQSNQPQHF
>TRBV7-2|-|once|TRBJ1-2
TGTGCCAGCAGCTTAGCGACTCAACCCCCAACTGGCTACACCTTC
CASSLATQPPTGYTF
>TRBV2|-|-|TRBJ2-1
TGTGCCAGCAGTTTATCGGACAGCCAGTTTTACAATGAGCAGTTCTTC
CASSLSDSQFYNEQFF